This T cell receptor (beta chain) was recovered during a study of PD-1 blockade in classical Hodgkin lymphoma. This CDR3 comprises 15 residues. Germline V gene sequence: CDR1 SGHNT, CDR2 YYREEE (reference sequence). The V gene end was trimmed by 1 base and the J gene end by 8 bases; junction bases not matched to a gene: 9. Exposure to brentuximab vedotin varied, and each patient had relapsed following autologous stem cell transplantation. Here immunoSEQ multiplex PCR was the method, and the copy in TCRdb shows in-frame clones only, minus some. Counted here are about 25,000 clones, approximately 70% occurring once; the ten biggest clones make up roughly 3.3%.

The source was peripheral blood mononuclear cells (PBMCs), collected at baseline. The clonotype originates from a human donor with classical Hodgkin lymphoma. The V call is TRBV5-4, the J call TRBJ2-1, with 7 bases identical to TRBD2. This CDR3 reads CASSLLGRGMDEQFF. For the CDR3, the DNA is TGTGCCAGCAGCTTGTTGGGGCGGGGGATGGATGAGCAGTTCTTC.